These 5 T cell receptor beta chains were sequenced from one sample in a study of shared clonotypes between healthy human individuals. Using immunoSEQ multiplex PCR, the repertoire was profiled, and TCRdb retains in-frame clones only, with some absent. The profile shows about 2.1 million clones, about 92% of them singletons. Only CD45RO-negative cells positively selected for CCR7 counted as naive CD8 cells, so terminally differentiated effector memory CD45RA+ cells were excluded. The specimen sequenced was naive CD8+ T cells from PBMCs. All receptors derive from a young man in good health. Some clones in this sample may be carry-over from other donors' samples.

The CDR3 nucleotides read TGCGCCAGGAGCCGACAGGGGGCGTTATTCTCCTACGAGCAGTACTTC. It yields the protein CARSRQGALFSYEQYF. The chain links TRBV5-1 to TRBJ2-7, with 10 positions matching TRBD1. Germline V gives CDR1 SGHRS, CDR2 YFSETQ. Unmatched junction bases numbered 11, after V lost 8 bases and J lost 0 bases. The CDR3 is made up of 16 amino acids.

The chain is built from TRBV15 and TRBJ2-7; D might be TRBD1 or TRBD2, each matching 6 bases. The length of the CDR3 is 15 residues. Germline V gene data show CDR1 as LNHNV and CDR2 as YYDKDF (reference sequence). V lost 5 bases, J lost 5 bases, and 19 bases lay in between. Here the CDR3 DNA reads TGTGCCACCAGCGGGGACGGGGGCAGGGCCCACGAGCAGTACTTC. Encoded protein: CATSGDGGRAHEQYF.

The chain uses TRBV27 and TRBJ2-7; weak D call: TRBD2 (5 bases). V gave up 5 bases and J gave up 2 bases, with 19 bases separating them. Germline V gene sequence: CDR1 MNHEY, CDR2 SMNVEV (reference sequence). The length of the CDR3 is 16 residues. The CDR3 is CASSPSWGARTYEQYF. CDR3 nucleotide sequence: TGTGCCAGCAGTCCCAGTTGGGGAGCCCGAACCTACGAGCAGTACTTC.

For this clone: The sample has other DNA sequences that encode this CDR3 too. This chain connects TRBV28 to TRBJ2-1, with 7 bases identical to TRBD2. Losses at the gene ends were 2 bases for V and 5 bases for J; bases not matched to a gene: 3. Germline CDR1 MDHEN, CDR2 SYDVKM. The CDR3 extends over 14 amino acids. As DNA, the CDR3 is TGTGCCAGCAGTTTAGGGGGGGAAAACAATGAGCAGTTCTTC. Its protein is CASSLGGENNEQFF. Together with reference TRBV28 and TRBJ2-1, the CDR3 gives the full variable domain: DVKVTQSSRYLVKRTGEKVFLECVQDMDHENMFWYRQDPGLGLRLIYFSYDVKMKEKGDIPEGYSVSREKKERFSLILESASTNQTSMYLCASSLGGENNEQFFGPGTRLTVL.

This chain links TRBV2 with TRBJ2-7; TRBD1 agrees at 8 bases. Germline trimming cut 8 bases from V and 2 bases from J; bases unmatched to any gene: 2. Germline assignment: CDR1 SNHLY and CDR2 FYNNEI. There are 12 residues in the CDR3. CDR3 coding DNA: TGTGCCAGCGGGACAGGACCCTACGAGCAGTACTTC. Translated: CASGTGPYEQYF.